The 6 T cell receptor beta chains below were found in one sample sequenced in a study of CD8 T cells in ankylosing spondylitis. TCRdb analysed the 5' RACE reads with MiXCR anew, one entry per CDR3 protein. The data contain about 36,000 distinct CDR3 sequences, 9.5% to 12% of them singletons. Material for sequencing was synovial fluid, either unsorted or a sorted T cell fraction (not recorded which). All receptors derive from a male donor with ankylosing spondylitis.

There are a few counts of this clonotype. The chain recombines TRBV7-9 with TRBJ2-7; unclear D gene. Trimming took 3 bases from V and 10 from J, leaving 13 bases between them. The CDR3 runs 12 residues. The V gene's germline CDR1 is SEHNR and CDR2 FQNEAQ (reference sequence). In DNA form, the CDR3 reads TGTGCCAGCAGCTTGAAGGGTAGGGAACAGTACTTC. It is translated as CASSLKGREQYF.

There are many counts of this clonotype. The chain joins TRBV29-1 to TRBJ2-7; the D call may be TRBD1 or TRBD2 (5 bases each). Germline lookup yields CDR1 SQVTM and CDR2 ANQGSEA. CDR3 length: 12 residues. V was clipped by 4 bases and J by 9 bases, with 16 bases between them. The CDR3 coding sequence is TGCAGCGTTGCTTCCTGGGGGTCAGGGCAGTACTTC. As protein: CSVASWGSGQYF.

Many counts were recorded for this clonotype. This chain joins TRBV9 and TRBJ2-5; the match to TRBD1 covers 8 bases. The CDR3 length is 16 residues. V lost 4 bases and J lost 5; bases outside the gene matches: 13. Germline CDR1 SGDLS, CDR2 YYNGEE. The CDR3, as DNA: TGTGCCAGCAGCCCCGAGGACAGGGATAACTTCGAGACCCAGTACTTC. Translation gives CASSPEDRDNFETQYF.

This clonotype showed up many times. V and J are TRBV29-1 and TRBJ2-1; TRBD1 is a possible D gene (5 bases). V lost 2 bases and J 5 bases, leaving 25 bases between the germline ends. There are 18 residues in the CDR3. The germline gives CDR1 SQVTM, CDR2 ANQGSEA. The CDR3 sequence: CSVEKGAGLFGAHNEQFF. CDR3 nucleotide sequence: TGCAGCGTTGAAAAAGGGGCAGGGCTCTTTGGGGCTCACAATGAGCAGTTCTTC.

This clonotype was counted at least ten times. The rearrangement links TRBV2 to TRBJ2-3; D is possibly TRBD1 or TRBD2 (5 bases each). V lost 4 bases, J lost 7 bases, and 12 bases lay in between. Germline CDR1 reads SNHLY; CDR2 reads FYNNEI. CDR3 length: 13 residues. For the CDR3, the DNA is TGTGCCAGCAGTGGAGGGGAGATGAATACGCAGTATTTT. This gives the protein CASSGGEMNTQYF.

This clonotype was seen repeatedly, ten times or more. The chain recombines TRBV10-3 with TRBJ2-7; TRBD2 aligns across 9 bases. Per germline, CDR1 ENHRY and CDR2 SYGVKD. There are 15 residues in the CDR3. The trim removed 0 bases at V and 2 bases at J, leaving 2 bases unmatched. CDR3 loop: CAISESTSGPYEQYF. DNA for the CDR3: TGTGCCATCAGTGAGTCGACTAGCGGACCCTACGAGCAGTACTTC.